This T cell receptor beta chain was identified during a study of blood T cell repertoires in COVID-19. TCRdb's table, derived via immunoSEQ multiplex PCR, lists solely in-frame clones and lacks some. The sample yields roughly 42,000 clones, around nine tenths seen once. This CDR3 is built from 12 residues. Trimming took 6 bases from V and 11 from J; bases not matched to a gene: 3. The specimen sequenced was peripheral blood. The V call is TRBV12-3 or TRBV12-4, the J call TRBJ1-6; 8 bases align to TRBD1. The sequence was obtained from a man aged 55 to 70 with acute or convalescent COVID-19. This chain's CDR3 is CASRSQGAPLHF. In nucleotides, the CDR3 is TGTGCCAGCAGATCACAGGGGGCACCCCTCCACTTT.